Listed here are 10 T cell receptor beta chains from one sample, sequenced in a study of patients and donors after allogeneic stem cell transplantation. TCRdb re-called the RT-PCR reads with MiXCR, one entry per CDR3 protein. The sample consists of about a million distinct CDR3 sequences, 15% to 20% of them appearing once. Source material: blood, either unsorted or a sorted T cell fraction (not recorded which). Receptors originate from a human donor who was either an allogeneic HSCT recipient or a stem cell or donor lymphocyte infusion donor (not recorded which). It is not recorded whose cells these are; they may come from a transplant donor.

This rearrangement joins TRBV10-3 to TRBJ1-1; D remains ambiguous. V was trimmed by 4 bases and J by 5 bases, leaving 14 bases between them. This CDR3 comprises 14 residues. Germline V gene sequence: CDR1 ENHRY, CDR2 SYGVKD. CDR3 DNA: TGTGCCATCAGTGGTTCTGGGAGCGTAACTGAAGCTTTCTTT. It translates to CAISGSGSVTEAFF.

Ten or more counts support this clonotype. The gene calls are TRBV27 and TRBJ1-6; D gene ambiguous. This CDR3 spans 12 amino acids. Per germline, CDR1 MNHEY and CDR2 SMNVEV (reference sequence). V lost 6 bases to trimming and J lost 8 bases, with 8 bases between them. The CDR3 DNA reads TGTGCCAGCAGCCCGACTGATTCACCCCTCCACTTT. Translating it yields CASSPTDSPLHF.

This clonotype was seen repeatedly, ten times or more. This chain links TRBV29-1 with TRBJ2-7; D possibly corresponds to TRBD1 (5 bases). Looked up from germline, CDR1 is SQVTM and CDR2 is ANQGSEA. Deletions cut 5 bases from V and 3 bases from J, with 11 bases between. This CDR3 has 12 residues. In nucleotides, the CDR3 is TGCAGCGTTAGCTTAGGGGACTACGAGCAGTACTTC. This encodes CSVSLGDYEQYF.

The table lists this clonotype with a few counts. V is TRBV29-1 and J is TRBJ1-2, with TRBD1 identical over 7 bases. CDR3 length equals 12 residues. Germline values: CDR1 SQVTM, CDR2 ANQGSEA. The junction had 7 bases not matched to a gene; V was cut back by 6 bases and J by 6 bases. In nucleotides, the CDR3 is TGCAGCGTCCTGGACAGGTCGGATGGCTACACCTTC. Its translation: CSVLDRSDGYTF.

The chain is built from TRBV12-3 or TRBV12-4 and TRBJ1-1; no reliable D call. The V end was cut by 6 bases, the J end by 0 bases, with 8 bases between. This CDR3 has 13 amino acids. CDR3 protein: CASSGPMNTEAFF. CDR3 nucleotides: TGTGCCAGCAGCGGACCCATGAACACTGAAGCTTTCTTT.

This chain connects TRBV7-2 to TRBJ1-4; tentatively, D is TRBD1 (5 bases). The V end lost 5 bases, the J end lost 0 bases, and 10 bases lay between the germline ends. Germline CDR1 is SGHTA and CDR2 is FQGNSA. The CDR3 is made up of 15 amino acids. The CDR3 DNA reads as TGTGCCAGCAGCCATGACAGCTCAACTAATGAAAAACTGTTTTTT. Translation: CASSHDSSTNEKLFF.

This clonotype has just a few counts. V usage is TRBV5-1 and J usage is TRBJ1-1; TRBD1 matches 7 bases. The J segment lost 1 base and the V segment lost 3 bases, leaving 6 bases of the junction unmatched. Germline V gives CDR1 SGHRS, CDR2 YFSETQ. There are 15 residues in the CDR3. The CDR3 nucleotides are TGCGCCAGCAGCTATCTGACAGGGAGGAACACTGAAGCTTTCTTT. It is translated as CASSYLTGRNTEAFF.

This clonotype was seen at least ten times. This sequence joins TRBV24-1 and TRBJ1-5; D ambiguous. The V gene's germline CDR1 is KGHDR and CDR2 SFDVKD. V dropped 5 bases and J dropped 9 bases, with 13 bases sitting between them. The CDR3 is 13 residues long. The CDR3 region is CATSVGMEGPQHF. The CDR3 coding sequence is TGTGCCACCAGTGTGGGGATGGAGGGGCCCCAGCATTTT.

Many counts were recorded for this clonotype. The J gene is TRBJ2-2, the V gene TRBV9; no definite D call. This CDR3 region has 13 residues. Germline V gene lookup returns CDR1 SGDLS and CDR2 YYNGEE. V was shortened by 4 bases and J by 3 bases, with 7 bases between the two germline ends. The CDR3 reads CASSPWDTGELFF. The CDR3 region has the DNA TGTGCCAGCAGCCCCTGGGACACCGGGGAGCTGTTTTTT.

This clonotype occurred a few times. The genes are TRBV27 and TRBJ2-3; D not resolved. CDR3 length: 15 residues. Germline CDR1 MNHEY, CDR2 SMNVEV (reference sequence). Trimming took off 0 bases at V and 2 bases at J, with 9 bases between the two ends. The CDR3 region has the DNA TGTGCCAGCAGTTTATCTTGGGTGAACACAGATACGCAGTATTTT. Translation: CASSLSWVNTDTQYF.